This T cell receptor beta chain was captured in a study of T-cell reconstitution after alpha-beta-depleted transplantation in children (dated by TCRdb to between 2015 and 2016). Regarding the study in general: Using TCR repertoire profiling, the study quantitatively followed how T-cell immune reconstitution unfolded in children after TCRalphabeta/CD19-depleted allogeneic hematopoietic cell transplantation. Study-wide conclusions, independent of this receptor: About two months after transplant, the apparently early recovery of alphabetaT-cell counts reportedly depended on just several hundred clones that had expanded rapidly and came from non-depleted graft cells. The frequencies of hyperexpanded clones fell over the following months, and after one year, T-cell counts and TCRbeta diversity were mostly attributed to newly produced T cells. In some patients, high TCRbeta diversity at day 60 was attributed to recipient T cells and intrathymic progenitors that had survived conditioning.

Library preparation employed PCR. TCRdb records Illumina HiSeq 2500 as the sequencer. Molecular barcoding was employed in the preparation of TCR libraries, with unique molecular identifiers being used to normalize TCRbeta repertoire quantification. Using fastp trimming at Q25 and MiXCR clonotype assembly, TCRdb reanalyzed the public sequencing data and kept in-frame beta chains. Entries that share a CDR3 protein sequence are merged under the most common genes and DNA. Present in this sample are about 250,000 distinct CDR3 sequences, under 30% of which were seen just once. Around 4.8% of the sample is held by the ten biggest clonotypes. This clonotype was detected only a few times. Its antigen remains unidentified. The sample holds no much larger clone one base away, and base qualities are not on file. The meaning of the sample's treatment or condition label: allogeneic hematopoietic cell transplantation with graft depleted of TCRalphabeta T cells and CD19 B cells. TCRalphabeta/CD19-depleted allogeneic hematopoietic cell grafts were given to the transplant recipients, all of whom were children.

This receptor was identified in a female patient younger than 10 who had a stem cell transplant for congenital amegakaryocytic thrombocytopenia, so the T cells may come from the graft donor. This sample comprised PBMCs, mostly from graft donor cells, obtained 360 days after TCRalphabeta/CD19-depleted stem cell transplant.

The nucleotide sequence is given as TGTGCCAGCAGTCCAGGGACAGGGGGCGCATATGAAGCTTTCTTT. It is translated as CASSPGTGGAYEAFF. Recombination connected TRBV6-1 to TRBJ1-1; 12 of the junction bases match TRBD1. Looking up the germline V gene yields CDR1 MNHNS and CDR2 SASEGT. Counted from cysteine to phenylalanine, this CDR3 has 15 amino acids. The only DNA kept is the CDR3, 45 bases in frame from the first base. From V the trimming removes 5 bases and from J it removes 7 bases, while the gene matches leave 8 bases of the junction unaccounted for.